Each of the 29 T cell receptor beta chains below was sequenced from the same sample in a study of blood T cells in healthy people across ages. Together with a sample-barcoded 5' primer, a J-beta primer mix was included in a second PCR lasting about 7 to 11 cycles. TCRdb redid the calling of the 5' RACE reads with MiXCR, one entry per CDR3 protein. The sample includes under 750,000 distinct CDR3 sequences, 40% to 50% of them seen just once. Sample: blood. These receptor sequences come from an elderly man in good health.

The V and J genes are TRBV12-5 and TRBJ2-1; TRBD2 matches at 7 bases. The CDR3 runs 13 residues. Germline assignment: CDR1 LGHNT and CDR2 FRNRAP. The V gene end was trimmed by 5 bases and the J gene end by 6 bases; junction bases not matched to a gene: 4. The CDR3 nucleotides read TGTGCTAGTGGTCCAAGCGGGACCAATGAGCAGTTCTTC. Translated: CASGPSGTNEQFF.

The V call is TRBV12-3 or TRBV12-4, the J call TRBJ1-2; D is unresolved. Trimming left V 3 bases short and J 8 bases short, with 16 bases between. CDR3 size: 14 residues. CDR3 sequence (DNA): TGTGCCAGCAGTTTGGGCCGAGCCTTAGGGGGCTACACCTTC. This sequence encodes CASSLGRALGGYTF.

The chain links TRBV20-1 to TRBJ2-5, with D maybe TRBD1 (6 bases). Trimming left V 4 bases short and J 3 bases short, with 12 bases between. Germline CDR1 is DFQATT and CDR2 is SNEGSKA (reference sequence). The CDR3 is 13 amino acids. DNA of the CDR3: TGCAGTGCTACCGCTCACAGGGAAGAGACCCAGTACTTC. This translates into CSATAHREETQYF.

This sequence joins TRBV5-6 and TRBJ2-7; TRBD1 is a possible D gene (6 bases). The germline V gene has CDR1 SGHDT and CDR2 YYEEEE. V lost 3 bases to trimming and J lost 7 bases, with 14 bases between them. The CDR3 is 13 residues long. The CDR3, as DNA: TGTGCCAGCAGCTCCGGACAGTACAATGAGCAGTACTTC. Its translation is CASSSGQYNEQYF. The full variable domain, in which reference TRBV5-6 and TRBJ2-7 provide the parts outside the CDR3, is DAGVTQSPTHLIKTRGQQVTLRCSPKSGHDTVSWYQQALGQGPQFIFQYYEEEERQRGNFPDRFSGHQFPNYSSELNVNALLLGDSALYLCASSSGQYNEQYFGPGTRLTVT.

This clonotype was observed a handful of times. The chain couples TRBV4-2 to TRBJ2-1; 12 positions agree with TRBD2. V lost 4 bases to trimming and J lost 9 bases; unmatched junction nucleotides: 4. The CDR3 loop spans 14 amino acids. CDR1 and CDR2 from the germline V gene are LGHNA and YNFKEQ. As DNA, the CDR3 is TGTGCCAGCAGCCCTAGACTAGCGGGAGCTGAGCAGTTCTTC. Residues: CASSPRLAGAEQFF.

This clonotype was seen ten or more times. V and J are TRBV29-1 and TRBJ2-5; no definite D call. The CDR3 is 12 amino acids. CDR1 is SQVTM and CDR2 is ANQGSEA in the germline V gene. Trimming took 5 bases from V and 1 from J, leaving 8 bases between them. CDR3 sequence (DNA): TGCAGCGTTCGACACTCCCAAGAGACCCAGTACTTC. This sequence encodes CSVRHSQETQYF.

This clonotype appeared a single time. This chain uses TRBV4-1 with TRBJ2-7, with no clear D. Germline values: CDR1 MGHRA, CDR2 YSYEKL. CDR3 length: 15 residues. V was clipped by 2 bases and J by 7 bases, with 18 bases between them. In DNA, the CDR3 is TGCGCCAGCAGCCAATTGCAGAAGGCGAGAAATGAGCAGTACTTC. Protein product: CASSQLQKARNEQYF.

To note about this clonotype: A much larger clone differs by one base, so this may be a read error. This chain uses TRBV6-5 with TRBJ1-1; 7 bases match TRBD1. This CDR3 contains 16 residues. The germline V gene has CDR1 MNHEY and CDR2 SVGAGI. V was clipped by 2 bases and J by 3 bases; unmatched bases: 9. DNA of the CDR3: TGTGCCAGCAGTTACGTAGTATTCAGGGGGTACACTGAAGCTTTCTTT. It specifies CASSYVVFRGYTEAFF.

The V call is TRBV20-1, the J call TRBJ1-2; no firm D call. Germline values: CDR1 DFQATT, CDR2 SNEGSKA (reference sequence). Trimming left V 3 bases short and J 3 bases short, with 11 bases between. The CDR3 has 13 amino acids. CDR3 loop: CSARGGSDYGYTF. In nucleotides, the CDR3 is TGCAGTGCTAGGGGAGGTAGTGACTATGGCTACACCTTC.

This clonotype was detected only a few times. The chain couples TRBV11-1 to TRBJ2-1; D uncertain. The V end lost 5 bases, the J end lost 3 bases, and 11 bases lay between the germline ends. CDR3 length: 14 residues. Germline loops: CDR1 SGHAT, CDR2 FQDESV (reference sequence). DNA for the CDR3: TGTGCCAGCAGCAAAGGACCGATCTACAATGAGCAGTTCTTC. It specifies CASSKGPIYNEQFF.

The rearrangement links TRBV2 to TRBJ2-1, with 8 positions matching TRBD2. V dropped 7 bases and J dropped 5; count of bases not matched to a gene: 10. Germline CDR1 reads SNHLY; CDR2 reads FYNNEI. The CDR3 runs to 15 residues. The chain's CDR3 is CASTPSGGIDNEQFF. CDR3 DNA sequence: TGTGCCAGCACTCCAAGCGGGGGAATCGACAATGAGCAGTTCTTC.

V usage is TRBV6-2 or TRBV6-3 and J usage is TRBJ2-7; D gene uncertain. Germline lookup yields CDR1 MNHEY and CDR2 SVGEGT. The CDR3 is 13 amino acids. V gave up 6 bases and J gave up 0 bases, with 9 bases separating them. The CDR3: CASRIRSSYEQYF. In DNA, the CDR3 is TGTGCCAGCAGGATACGGTCCTCCTACGAGCAGTACTTC.

The chain is built from TRBV7-3 and TRBJ2-7; D could derive from TRBD1 or TRBD2 (5 bases each). CDR3 size: 14 residues. The germline V and J ends were trimmed by 4 bases and 4 bases, with 14 bases remaining between them. Germline V gene lookup returns CDR1 SGHTA and CDR2 FQGTGA. In DNA, the CDR3 is TGTGCCAGCAGCTCGTCCCGGGACGGATACGAGCAGTACTTC. Its protein is CASSSSRDGYEQYF.

The rearrangement links TRBV11-2 to TRBJ2-3; D ambiguous. V was pared by 1 base and J by 1 base, with 12 bases between. Germline CDR1 and CDR2: SGHAT and FQNNGV. The CDR3 runs to 16 residues. CDR3 sequence reads: CASSLGPPLRTDTQYF. The CDR3 DNA is TGTGCCAGCAGCTTAGGCCCTCCGCTCCGCACAGATACGCAGTATTTT.

The chain uses TRBV7-3 and TRBJ1-1, with unresolved D. V was clipped by 5 bases and J by 10 bases, with 17 bases between them. The CDR3 loop spans 13 amino acids. CDR1 is SGHTA and CDR2 is FQGTGA in the germline V gene. CDR3 loop: CASSADGPGRAFF. The CDR3 DNA reads as TGTGCCAGCAGCGCGGATGGGCCAGGAAGAGCTTTCTTT.

The chain is built from TRBV4-3 and TRBJ2-5; 15 bases align to TRBD2. Judging by the DNA end, TRBJ2-7 fits better; the J call may be wrong. The CDR3 totals 18 residues. CDR1 LGHNA and CDR2 YSLEER come from the germline V gene. The CDR3 spells CASSRGLAGGGRLYEQYF. For the CDR3, the DNA is TGCGCCAGCAGCCGGGGACTAGCGGGAGGTGGCCGGTTATACGAGCAGTACTTC.

This clonotype was picked up a small number of times. This rearrangement joins TRBV3-1 to TRBJ2-7; TRBD2 is a possible D gene (5 bases). Germline lookup yields CDR1 LGHDT and CDR2 YNNKEL (reference sequence). CDR3 length equals 13 residues. The V end was cut by 0 bases, the J end by 10 bases, with 13 bases between. The CDR3 reads CASSQEIASSQYF. The CDR3 bases are TGTGCCAGCAGCCAAGAGATAGCGAGTTCTCAGTACTTC.

This clonotype appeared a few times. The chain employs TRBV7-9 and TRBJ1-5; the D is unclear. CDR3 length: 13 amino acids. Between the trimmed V and J ends, which lost 1 base and 5 bases, there was a span of 6 bases. Per germline, CDR1 SEHNR and CDR2 FQNEAQ (reference sequence). The CDR3 loop is CASSLGPDQPQHF. CDR3 DNA sequence: TGTGCCAGCAGCTTAGGTCCGGATCAGCCCCAGCATTTT.

This chain connects TRBV25-1 to TRBJ1-2; TRBD1 matches at 9 bases. Trimming took 6 bases from V and 3 from J; bases not matched to a gene: 2. The CDR3 totals 13 residues. CDR1 MGHDK and CDR2 SYGVNS come from the germline V gene. In nucleotides, the CDR3 is TGTGCCAGCAGACAGGGGGCTGACTATGGCTACACCTTC. Amino acid sequence: CASRQGADYGYTF.

With regard to this clonotype: One end of the junction does not line up with germline, which may come from a read error. This chain joins TRBV20-1 and TRBJ2-7; D unresolved. CDR1 and CDR2 from the germline V gene are DFQATT and SNEGSKA (reference sequence). This CDR3 spans 10 amino acids. CDR3 DNA: TGCAGTGCTAGGGAATACGTGCAGTACTTC. As protein: CSAREYVQYF.

J is TRBJ2-5 and V is TRBV20-1; the D is unclear. V lost 3 bases to trimming and J lost 4 bases, with 12 bases between them. Germline assignment: CDR1 DFQATT and CDR2 SNEGSKA (reference sequence). The CDR3 sequence is 13 residues long. DNA of the CDR3: TGCAGTGCTAGTCCGCCCCCAGGAGAGACCCAGTACTTC. Its translation: CSASPPPGETQYF.

This clonotype was counted many times. V gene TRBV6-5 combines with J gene TRBJ1-6; the match to TRBD1 covers 8 bases. V was pared by 7 bases and J by 9 bases, with 11 bases of the junction left unmatched. The CDR3 runs 15 residues. Germline V gene lookup returns CDR1 MNHEY and CDR2 SVGAGI. The CDR3 is CASNPTGQGFSPLHF. The CDR3, as DNA: TGTGCCAGCAATCCGACTGGACAGGGTTTTTCACCCCTCCACTTT.

This chain uses TRBV27 with TRBJ2-5; no definite D call. The DNA end lines up better with TRBJ2-7; the J call may be wrong. This CDR3 is built from 14 residues. CDR1 is MNHEY, CDR2 SMNVEV, per germline (reference sequence). CDR3 sequence reads: CASSFGFASGEQYF. The CDR3 region has the DNA TGTGCCAGCAGTTTTGGGTTTGCCTCTGGCGAGCAGTACTTC.

The chain uses TRBV25-1 and TRBJ2-7, with D perhaps matching TRBD2 (6 bases). CDR1 and CDR2 (germline): MGHDK, SYGVNS. V lost 2 bases to trimming and J lost 3 bases, with 8 bases between them. CDR3 size: 13 residues. Written as DNA, the CDR3 is TGTGCCAGCAGTGAACCGGGGGTCTACGAGCAGTACTTC. Amino acids: CASSEPGVYEQYF.

The chain is built from TRBV5-6 and TRBJ2-3, with no clear D. Trimming shortened V by 4 bases and J by 8 bases, and 11 bases separated the two germline ends. The CDR3 runs to 12 residues. CDR1 is SGHDT and CDR2 is YYEEEE in the germline V gene. For the CDR3, the DNA is TGTGCCAGCAGCGGGTCCTCGACTACGCAGTATTTT. The encoded protein is CASSGSSTTQYF.

The V and J genes are TRBV25-1 and TRBJ2-3; 10 nucleotides match TRBD2. Germline trimming cut 6 bases from V and 1 base from J; bases unmatched to any gene: 7. Per the germline V gene, CDR1 is MGHDK and CDR2 is SYGVNS. The CDR3 is made up of 16 amino acids. CDR3 sequence reads: CASRRSGRGGTDTQYF. The DNA for the CDR3 is TGTGCCAGCAGGCGAAGCGGGAGGGGTGGCACAGATACGCAGTATTTT.

The V and J genes are TRBV6-1 and TRBJ2-3; TRBD2 is a possible D gene (6 bases). The germline V and J ends were trimmed by 6 bases and 4 bases, with 23 bases remaining between them. Germline loops: CDR1 MNHNS, CDR2 SASEGT. The CDR3 extends over 17 amino acids. The CDR3 loop reads CASRFHPERGSADTQYF. For the CDR3, the DNA is TGTGCCAGCAGGTTCCACCCTGAACGGGGGTCCGCAGATACGCAGTATTTT.

This clonotype was recorded once. The rearrangement links TRBV4-3 to TRBJ1-2; TRBD1 aligns across 7 bases. Germline V lookup: CDR1 LGHNA, CDR2 YSLEER. V lost 4 bases to trimming and J lost 2 bases; unmatched junction nucleotides: 7. This CDR3 is 15 amino acids long. Written as DNA, the CDR3 is TGCGCCAGCAGCCTATTTCAGACAGGGAACTATGGCTACACCTTC. Protein product: CASSLFQTGNYGYTF.

CDR3 bases: TGTGCCAGCAGTTCACGCAATCTAGCGGGGGGCGGCAATGAGCAGTTCTTC. The encoded protein is CASSSRNLAGGGNEQFF. The chain uses TRBV6-5 and TRBJ2-1; 11 bases are shared with TRBD2. The CDR3 totals 17 residues. The germline gives CDR1 MNHEY, CDR2 SVGAGI. V gave up 4 bases and J gave up 6 bases; unmatched junction bases: 11.